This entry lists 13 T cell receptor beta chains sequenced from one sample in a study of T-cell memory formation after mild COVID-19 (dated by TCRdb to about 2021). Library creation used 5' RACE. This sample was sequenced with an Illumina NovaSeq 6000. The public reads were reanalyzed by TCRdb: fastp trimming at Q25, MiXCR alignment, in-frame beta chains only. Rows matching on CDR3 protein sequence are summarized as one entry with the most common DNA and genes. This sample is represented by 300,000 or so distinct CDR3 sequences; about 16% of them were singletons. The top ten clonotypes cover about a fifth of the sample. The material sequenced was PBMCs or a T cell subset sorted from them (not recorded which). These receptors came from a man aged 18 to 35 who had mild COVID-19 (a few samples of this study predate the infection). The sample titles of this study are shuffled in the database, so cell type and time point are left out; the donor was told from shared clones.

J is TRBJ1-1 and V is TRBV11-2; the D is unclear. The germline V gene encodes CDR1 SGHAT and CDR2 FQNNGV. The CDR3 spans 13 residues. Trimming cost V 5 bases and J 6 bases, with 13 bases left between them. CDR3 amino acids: CASSPRRLSEAFF. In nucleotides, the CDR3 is TGTGCCAGCAGCCCGCGTAGGTTGTCTGAAGCTTTCTTT. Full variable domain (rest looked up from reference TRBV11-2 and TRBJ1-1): EAGVAQSPRYKIIEKRQSVAFWCNPISGHATLYWYQQILGQGPKLLIQFQNNGVVDDSQLPKDRFSAERLKGVDSTLKIQPAKLEDSAVYLCASSPRRLSEAFFGQGTRLTVV.

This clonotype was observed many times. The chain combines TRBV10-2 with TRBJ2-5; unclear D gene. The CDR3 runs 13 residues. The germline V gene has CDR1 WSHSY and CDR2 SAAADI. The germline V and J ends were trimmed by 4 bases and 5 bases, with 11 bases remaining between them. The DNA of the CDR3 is TGCGCCAGCAGTGGCCGCGGTGGCGAGACCCAGTACTTC. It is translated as CASSGRGGETQYF.

The CDR3 coding sequence is TGTGCCAGCAGGTCGACTAGGTCTACCGGGGAGCTGTTTTTT. Protein product: CASRSTRSTGELFF. This chain connects TRBV2 to TRBJ2-2; TRBD2 might be the D (6 bases). CDR1 SNHLY and CDR2 FYNNEI come from the germline V gene. V shed 6 bases and J shed 5 bases, with 13 bases lying between them. The CDR3 sequence is 14 residues long.

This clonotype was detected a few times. CDR3 in DNA: TGCGCCAGCAGCCGCCACCGGGGCAGCTACGAGCAGTACGTC. Amino acids: CASSRHRGSYEQYV. The gene calls are TRBV4-1 and TRBJ2-7; D is perhaps TRBD1 or TRBD2 (5 bases each). The V gene's germline CDR1 is MGHRA and CDR2 YSYEKL. This CDR3 is 14 amino acids long. Trimming removed 4 bases from V and 3 bases from J, with 13 bases in between.

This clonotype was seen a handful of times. The CDR3 region has the DNA TGTGCCAGTAGCTCCCTCGCCACAGGGGGCACTGAAGCTTTCTTT. This sequence encodes CASSSLATGGTEAFF. V and J are TRBV19 and TRBJ1-1; 8 bases map to TRBD1. The V gene's germline CDR1 is LNHDA and CDR2 SQIVND (reference sequence). The CDR3 has 15 amino acids. The V segment lost 6 bases and the J segment 4 bases; nucleotides outside the gene matches: 10.

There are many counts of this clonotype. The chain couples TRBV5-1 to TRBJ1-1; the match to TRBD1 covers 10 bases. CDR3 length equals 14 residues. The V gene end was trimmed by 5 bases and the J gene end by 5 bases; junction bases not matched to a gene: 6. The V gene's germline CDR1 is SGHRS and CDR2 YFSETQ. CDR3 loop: CASRADRGLTEAFF. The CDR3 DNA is TGCGCCAGCAGAGCTGACAGGGGGCTAACTGAAGCTTTCTTT. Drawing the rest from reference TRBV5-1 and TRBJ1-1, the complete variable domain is KAGVTQTPRYLIKTRGQQVTLSCSPISGHRSVSWYQQTPGQGLQFLFEYFSETQRNKGNFPGRFSGRQFSNSRSEMNVSTLELGDSALYLCASRADRGLTEAFFGQGTRLTVV.

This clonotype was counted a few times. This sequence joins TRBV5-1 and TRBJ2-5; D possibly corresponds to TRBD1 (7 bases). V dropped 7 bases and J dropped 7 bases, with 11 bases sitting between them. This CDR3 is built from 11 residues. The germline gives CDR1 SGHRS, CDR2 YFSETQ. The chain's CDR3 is CASEQGGTQYF. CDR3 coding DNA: TGCGCCAGCGAGCAGGGGGGGACCCAGTACTTC.

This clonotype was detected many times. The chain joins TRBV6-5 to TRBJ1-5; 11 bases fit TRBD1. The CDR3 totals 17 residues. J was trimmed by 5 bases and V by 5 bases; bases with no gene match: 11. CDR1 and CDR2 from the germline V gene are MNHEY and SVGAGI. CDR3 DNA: TGTGCCAGCAGTCGAATATCCGGGACAGGGGGGGATCAGCCCCAGCATTTT. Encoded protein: CASSRISGTGGDQPQHF.

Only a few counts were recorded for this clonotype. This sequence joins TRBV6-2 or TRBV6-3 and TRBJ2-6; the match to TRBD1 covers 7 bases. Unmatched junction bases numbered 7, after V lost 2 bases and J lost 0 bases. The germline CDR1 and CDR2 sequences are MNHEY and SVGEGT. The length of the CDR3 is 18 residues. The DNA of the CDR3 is TGTGCCAGCAGTTACCCGACAGGGCTACCCTCTGGGGCCAACGTCCTGACTTTC. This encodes CASSYPTGLPSGANVLTF.

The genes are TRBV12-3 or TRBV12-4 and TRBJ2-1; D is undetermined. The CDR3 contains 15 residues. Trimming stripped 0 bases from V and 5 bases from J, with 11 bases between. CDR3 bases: TGTGCCAGCAGTTTAGCCTCAGAGGTGAACAATGAGCAGTTCTTC. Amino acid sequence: CASSLASEVNNEQFF.

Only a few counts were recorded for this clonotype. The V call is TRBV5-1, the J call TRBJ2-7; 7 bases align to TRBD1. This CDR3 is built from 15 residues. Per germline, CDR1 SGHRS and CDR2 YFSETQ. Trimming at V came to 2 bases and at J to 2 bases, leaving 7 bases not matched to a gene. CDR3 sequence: CASSLLGQATYEQYF. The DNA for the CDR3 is TGCGCCAGCAGCTTATTAGGACAGGCAACCTACGAGCAGTACTTC.

CDR3 nucleotides: TGTGCCAGCAGCCTCCCAGGGAGGGCATATGGCTACACCTTC. It is translated as CASSLPGRAYGYTF. The chain uses TRBV7-8 and TRBJ1-2, with D perhaps matching TRBD1 (5 bases). Trimming left V 5 bases short and J 5 bases short, with 15 bases between. Germline lookup yields CDR1 SGHVS and CDR2 FQNEAQ. The CDR3 length is 14 residues.

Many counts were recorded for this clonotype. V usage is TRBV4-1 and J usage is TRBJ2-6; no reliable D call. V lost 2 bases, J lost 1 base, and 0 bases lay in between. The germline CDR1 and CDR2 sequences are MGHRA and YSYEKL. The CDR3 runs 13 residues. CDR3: CASSQSGANVLTF. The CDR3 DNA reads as TGCGCCAGCAGCCAATCTGGGGCCAACGTCCTGACTTTC.